This T cell receptor (beta chain) was captured in a study of T cell responses to AZD1222 COVID-19 vaccine. General study points: Nearly half of spike-specific TCRs reportedly target variant regions that are unmutated in the B.1.351 and B.1.1.7 variants. Just 5 to 7 people given AZD1222 tested seropositive at baseline. Mostly white British, mostly female donors; authors suggested clonal diversity may be underestimated. Only after the peak T cell response were repertoires sampled.

Assay: immunoSEQ multiplex PCR; the TCRdb copy retains only in-frame clones and omits some. Among about 130,000 clones listed, approximately 88% were seen once. Details on this clone: Its antigen remains unknown.

The ends were cut back, 5 bases at V and 0 bases at J, with 10 bases in the middle. Germline V gives CDR1 MDHEN, CDR2 SYDVKM. The CDR3 has 14 amino acids. This clonotype originated in an adult in good health. The chain uses TRBV28 and TRBJ1-1, with unresolved D. This material consisted of peripheral blood, taken on day 0 of AZD1222 vaccination. CDR3 DNA: TGTGCCAGCAGTCTTCCGACCGTGAACACTGAAGCTTTCTTT. It yields the protein CASSLPTVNTEAFF.